The 10 T cell receptor beta chains listed next were all sequenced from one sample in a study of cytomegalovirus exposure and HLA in healthy donors. Primers for the PCR totalled 60 Vbeta and 13 Jbeta. Clones were sequenced by immunoSEQ multiplex PCR, and TCRdb holds only the in-frame ones, with some missing. The data show tens of thousands of clones, and the top ten clones hold about 0.5%. Sequenced input: PBMCs. The receptors come from a man aged 45 to 65 in good health and CMV-seronegative.

The genes are TRBV27 and TRBJ2-3, with 7 bases that match TRBD2. The junction had 6 bases not matched to a gene; V was cut back by 8 bases and J by 1 base. The V gene's germline CDR1 is MNHEY and CDR2 SMNVEV (reference sequence). The CDR3 is 14 residues long. CDR3 loop: CASGISGGTDTQYF. The CDR3 DNA reads TGTGCCAGCGGGATAAGCGGGGGCACAGATACGCAGTATTTT.

The chain links TRBV18 to TRBJ1-4; 10 nucleotides line up with TRBD1. This CDR3 region has 14 residues. Germline lookup yields CDR1 KGHSH and CDR2 LQKENI. V shed 2 bases and J 10 bases; nucleotides not matched to a gene: 4. This chain's CDR3 is CASSPAGTGAKLFF. CDR3 bases: TGTGCCAGCTCACCAGCCGGGACAGGGGCAAAACTGTTTTTT. The variable domain in full, with the rest retrieved from reference TRBV18 and TRBJ1-4, is NAGVMQNPRHLVRRRGQEARLRCSPMKGHSHVYWYRQLPEEGLKFMVYLQKENIIDESGMPKERFSAEFPKEGPSILRIQQVVRGDSAAYFCASSPAGTGAKLFFGSGTQLSVL.

V usage is TRBV5-1 and J usage is TRBJ1-5; D perhaps matches TRBD1 (5 bases). CDR1 and CDR2 from the germline V gene are SGHRS and YFSETQ. This CDR3 spans 14 amino acids. V lost 2 bases and J lost 4, with 10 bases in between. CDR3 sequence reads: CASSFSAGNQPQHF. The CDR3 DNA is TGCGCCAGCAGCTTTTCGGCAGGGAATCAGCCCCAGCATTTT.

The genes are TRBV5-4 and TRBJ2-2, with a tentative D call TRBD2 (5 bases). Trimming cost V 0 bases and J 1 base, with 10 bases left between them. The V gene's germline CDR1 is SGHNT and CDR2 YYREEE (reference sequence). The CDR3 is 16 amino acids. DNA of the CDR3: TGTGCCAGCAGCTTGGGACTAAACCAGAACACCGGGGAGCTGTTTTTT. Its protein is CASSLGLNQNTGELFF.

The rearrangement joins TRBV4-3 to TRBJ2-1; no definite D call. The CDR3 is 14 amino acids. Germline loops: CDR1 LGHNA, CDR2 YSLEER. Trimming took off 0 bases at V and 5 bases at J, with 8 bases between the two ends. CDR3 sequence: CASSQESRDNEQFF. CDR3 sequence (DNA): TGCGCCAGCAGCCAAGAATCACGGGACAATGAGCAGTTCTTC.

This chain links TRBV2 with TRBJ1-2; 11 bases fit TRBD1. The germline gives CDR1 SNHLY, CDR2 FYNNEI. The junction had 3 bases not matched to a gene; V was cut back by 7 bases and J by 2 bases. CDR3 length: 14 residues. CDR3 region: CASTRTGGNYGYTF. CDR3 bases: TGTGCCAGCACACGGACAGGGGGCAACTATGGCTACACCTTC.

V usage is TRBV28 and J usage is TRBJ2-7; 9 nucleotides line up with TRBD1. The germline V gene has CDR1 MDHEN and CDR2 SYDVKM. The CDR3 covers 15 residues. V trimming: 5 bases; J trimming: 3 bases; junction bases outside the gene matches: 8. This CDR3 is CASSVTGTGLYEQYF. The CDR3 DNA sequence: TGTGCCAGCAGTGTGACCGGGACAGGGCTCTACGAGCAGTACTTC.

The chain combines TRBV9 with TRBJ2-7, with 10 bases lining up with TRBD1. Trimming took 1 base from V and 3 from J; bases not matched to a gene: 4. CDR3 length: 15 residues. Per the germline V gene, CDR1 is SGDLS and CDR2 is YYNGEE. The CDR3, as DNA: TGTGCCAGCAGCGTAAGACAGGGGGCTATCTACGAGCAGTACTTC. Translated: CASSVRQGAIYEQYF. The variable domain in full, with the rest retrieved from reference TRBV9 and TRBJ2-7, is DSGVTQTPKHLITATGQRVTLRCSPRSGDLSVYWYQQSLDQGLQFLIQYYNGEERAKGNILERFSAQQFPDLHSELNLSSLELGDSALYFCASSVRQGAIYEQYFGPGTRLTVT.

The chain is built from TRBV10-3 and TRBJ1-4; D is ambiguous. CDR1 ENHRY and CDR2 SYGVKD come from the germline V gene. The CDR3 extends over 14 amino acids. The V end lost 3 bases, the J end lost 5 bases, and 10 bases lay between the germline ends. Written as DNA, the CDR3 is TGTGCCATCAGTGATGTACAGCTCAATGAAAAACTGTTTTTT. Translation gives CAISDVQLNEKLFF.

The chain uses TRBV6-6 and TRBJ1-5, with a possible D match to TRBD1 (6 bases). Germline V gene data show CDR1 as MNHNY and CDR2 as SVGAGI (reference sequence). Trimming stripped 7 bases from V and 4 bases from J, with 14 bases between. The CDR3 has 14 amino acids. CDR3 DNA sequence: TGTGCCAGCACTCTACAGGGTCCGAATCAGCCCCAGCATTTT. It specifies CASTLQGPNQPQHF.